The 21 T cell receptor beta chains below all came from one sample that was sequenced in a study of regulatory T cells in long-lasting Graves disease. Library construction for TCR beta used iRepertoire HTBI primers and Arm-PCR of CDR3 regions. TCRdb redid the calling of the multiplex PCR reads with MiXCR, one entry per CDR3 protein. The table includes 300,000 to 400,000 distinct CDR3 sequences, roughly 21% detected once. The time point here: persistent/refractory GD, antithyroid drugs over 5 years with positive TRAb. RNA from PBMCs was the source of the TCR library. The input for sequencing was peripheral blood mononuclear cells (PBMCs), taken when the disease was refractory, from a patient treated with antithyroid drugs. These receptors were collected from a female donor with Graves disease.

This clonotype came up many times. The rearrangement joins TRBV6-1 to TRBJ2-7; 10 nucleotides line up with TRBD2. CDR3 length: 15 residues. Per the germline V gene, CDR1 is MNHNS and CDR2 is SASEGT. V was clipped by 6 bases and J by 4 bases; unmatched bases: 9. This CDR3 is CASRVLAGTFYEQYF. CDR3 coding DNA: TGTGCCAGCAGGGTACTAGCGGGGACCTTTTACGAGCAGTACTTC.

Written as DNA, the CDR3 is TGTGCCAGCAGCCGACAGACCTATGGCTACACCTTC. Translated: CASSRQTYGYTF. This rearrangement joins TRBV5-8 to TRBJ1-2, with D possibly being TRBD1 (5 bases). The germline gives CDR1 SGHTS, CDR2 YDEGEE. The V gene lost 4 bases and the J gene lost 4 bases, with 8 bases spanning the gap. The CDR3 contains 12 residues.

In its sample, this clonotype was seen many times. The chain recombines TRBV9 with TRBJ1-2, with 9 bases identical to TRBD1. CDR3 length: 14 amino acids. V shed 3 bases, J shed 5 bases, and the junction held 5 bases outside the gene matches. The germline gives CDR1 SGDLS, CDR2 YYNGEE. The CDR3 region is CASSARDREYGYTF. CDR3 DNA sequence: TGTGCCAGCAGCGCCCGGGACAGGGAGTATGGCTACACCTTC.

This clonotype was detected only a few times. CDR3 region: CASSPIAGFTGELFF. CDR3 bases: TGCGCCAGCAGCCCTATAGCGGGATTCACCGGGGAGCTGTTTTTT. The chain joins TRBV5-1 to TRBJ2-2; 8 bases align to TRBD2. Germline lookup yields CDR1 SGHRS and CDR2 YFSETQ. The CDR3 has 15 amino acids. The ends lost 4 bases at V and 4 bases at J; junction bases unmatched: 6.

This clonotype occurred many times. The chain joins TRBV19 to TRBJ1-1, with TRBD1 as a possible D gene (5 bases). This CDR3 is built from 14 residues. Between the trimmed V and J ends, which lost 10 bases and 5 bases, there was a span of 20 bases. Germline V gene lookup returns CDR1 LNHDA and CDR2 SQIVND (reference sequence). The CDR3: CATMSRSRGTEAFF. The CDR3 coding sequence is TGTGCCACCATGTCCCGAAGCCGGGGGACTGAAGCTTTCTTT. The whole variable domain, remainder taken from reference TRBV19 and TRBJ1-1, is DGGITQSPKYLFRKEGQNVTLSCEQNLNHDAMYWYRQDPGQGLRLIYYSQIVNDFQKGDIAEGYSVSREKKESFPLTVTSAQKNPTAFYLCATMSRSRGTEAFFGQGTRLTVV.

With respect to this clonotype: The junction does not match germline at one end; this may be a read error. The rearrangement joins TRBV12-3 or TRBV12-4 to TRBJ1-5, with TRBD1 matching 8 bases. This CDR3 contains 14 residues. The CDR3 spells CASSLDRGHQPQHF. In DNA form, the CDR3 reads TGTGCCAGCAGCTTAGACAGGGGCCATCAGCCCCAGCATTTT.

The chain uses TRBV20-1 and TRBJ2-2; weak D call: TRBD2 (5 bases). This CDR3 has 15 residues. In germline, CDR1 is DFQATT, CDR2 SNEGSKA (reference sequence). V was cut by 0 bases and J by 0 bases, with 8 bases left in between. CDR3 loop: CSAREGAPNTGELFF. The CDR3 DNA reads as TGCAGTGCTAGAGAGGGAGCCCCGAACACCGGGGAGCTGTTTTTT.

This clonotype was detected only a few times. The chain couples TRBV7-2 to TRBJ1-5, with D maybe TRBD1 (6 bases). Trimming took off 7 bases at V and 7 bases at J, with 11 bases between the two ends. The CDR3 extends over 12 amino acids. CDR1 is SGHTA, CDR2 FQGNSA, per germline. The CDR3 here is CASNSGVQPQHF. The CDR3 DNA follows: TGTGCCAGCAACTCAGGGGTACAGCCCCAGCATTTT. Based on the CDR3 plus reference TRBV7-2 and TRBJ1-5, the full variable domain is GAGVSQSPSNKVTEKGKDVELRCDPISGHTALYWYRQSLGQGLEFLIYFQGNSAPDKSGLPSDRFSAERTGGSVSTLTIQRTQQEDSAVYLCASNSGVQPQHFGDGTRLSIL.

The genes are TRBV6-2 or TRBV6-3 and TRBJ2-7; the match to TRBD2 covers 7 bases. J lost 4 bases, V lost 1 base, and 7 bases had no gene match. The CDR3 is 15 residues long. In germline, CDR1 is MNHEY, CDR2 SVGEGT. In DNA form, the CDR3 reads TGTGCCAGCAGTTACTATGCGGGAGTTATTTACGAGCAGTACTTC. It codes for CASSYYAGVIYEQYF.

About this clonotype itself: The junction departs from germline at one end; a sequencing error may be responsible. As DNA, the CDR3 is TGCGCCATCAGCTTGGGTTTTGGCGGCAATGGGCAGTTCTTC. It specifies CAISLGFGGNGQFF. The V gene is TRBV5-1, the J gene TRBJ2-1; no reliable D call. The CDR3 loop spans 14 amino acids. The germline V gene has CDR1 SGHRS and CDR2 YFSETQ.

The chain uses TRBV18 and TRBJ2-7, with a tentative D call TRBD1 (7 bases). The germline V and J ends were trimmed by 5 bases and 5 bases, with 16 bases remaining between them. CDR3 length: 14 amino acids. Germline V gene sequence: CDR1 KGHSH, CDR2 LQKENI. The CDR3 spells CASSAQQGGNEQYF. In DNA form, the CDR3 reads TGTGCCAGCTCAGCTCAGCAGGGGGGCAACGAGCAGTACTTC.

This clonotype came up many times. The J gene is TRBJ1-1, the V gene TRBV28; D remains ambiguous. The CDR3 spans 15 residues. Germline V CDR1 and CDR2: MDHEN, SYDVKM. V lost 3 bases, J lost 0 bases, and 11 bases lay in between. The DNA for the CDR3 is TGTGCCAGCAGTTTGGTGTTGGAGATGAACACTGAAGCTTTCTTT. This codes for CASSLVLEMNTEAFF.

This clonotype was recorded a few times. This sequence joins TRBV19 and TRBJ1-5; no definite D call. V lost 3 bases, J lost 7 bases, and 22 bases lay in between. This CDR3 has 17 residues. The germline V gene encodes CDR1 LNHDA and CDR2 SQIVND (reference sequence). The CDR3, as DNA: TGTGCCAGTAGTATCGGAAGATTAAGACGGGTAGGCCAGCCCCAGCATTTT. Protein: CASSIGRLRRVGQPQHF.

The sample holds many counts of this clonotype. The chain carries TRBV20-1 and TRBJ2-7; TRBD2 might be the D (5 bases). The CDR3 runs to 11 residues. Trimming stripped 3 bases from V and 6 bases from J, with 9 bases between. The germline V gene has CDR1 DFQATT and CDR2 SNEGSKA (reference sequence). Here the CDR3 reads CSASDRGEQYF. CDR3 bases: TGCAGTGCTAGTGACCGGGGCGAGCAGTACTTC.

This clonotype was counted at least ten times. This sequence joins TRBV20-1 and TRBJ1-6, with a weak D call TRBD1 (6 bases). This CDR3 region has 15 residues. CDR1 DFQATT and CDR2 SNEGSKA come from the germline V gene (reference sequence). Trimming removed 5 bases at V and 3 bases at J, with 14 bases between. CDR3 in DNA: TGCAGTGCTTCCGACAGGTTGGGCTATAATTCACCCCTCCACTTT. It encodes CSASDRLGYNSPLHF.

This clonotype occurred many times. The chain carries TRBV2 and TRBJ2-7, with D perhaps matching TRBD2 (6 bases). Germline V gene lookup returns CDR1 SNHLY and CDR2 FYNNEI. V lost 6 bases and J 2 bases, leaving 17 bases between the germline ends. This CDR3 has 15 residues. The CDR3 bases are TGTGCCAGCAGCTTGCGGGGTGCGGAAACCTACGAGCAGTACTTC. It is translated as CASSLRGAETYEQYF.

This clonotype was counted between two and nine times. The chain links TRBV28 to TRBJ2-3; no reliable D call. CDR3 length equals 13 residues. Deletions cut 5 bases from V and 6 bases from J, with 12 bases between. Germline CDR1 MDHEN, CDR2 SYDVKM. The CDR3 loop is CASSPSGGDTQYF. The DNA of the CDR3 is TGTGCCAGCAGTCCTTCAGGCGGCGATACGCAGTATTTT.

The chain combines TRBV7-2 with TRBJ2-2; the match to TRBD2 covers 11 bases. Germline CDR1 reads SGHTA; CDR2 reads FQGNSA. Trimming cost V 1 base and J 3 bases; bases outside gene matches: 4. The CDR3 totals 17 residues. Here the CDR3 DNA reads TGTACCAGCAGCTTAGGGGGGACTAGCGGCTACACCGGGGAGCTGTTTTTT. This translates into CTSSLGGTSGYTGELFF.

This clonotype was found a few times. The chain couples TRBV7-9 to TRBJ1-2, with 7 positions matching TRBD1. Germline V gene lookup returns CDR1 SEHNR and CDR2 FQNEAQ (reference sequence). V gave up 4 bases and J gave up 4 bases; unmatched junction bases: 9. The CDR3 runs to 15 residues. CDR3 sequence reads: CASSSPTGAGYGYTF. CDR3 nucleotide sequence: TGTGCCAGCAGCTCCCCTACAGGGGCGGGCTATGGCTACACCTTC.

This clonotype came up many times. This sequence joins TRBV12-3 or TRBV12-4 and TRBJ2-7, with D perhaps matching TRBD1 (6 bases). The V and J ends lost 5 bases and 6 bases respectively, with 17 bases between them. CDR3 length: 14 residues. The CDR3 region is CASSRLGARVEQYF. The CDR3 coding sequence is TGTGCCAGCAGTCGTTTGGGGGCGCGGGTCGAGCAGTACTTC.

This clonotype was observed many times. J is TRBJ1-1 and V is TRBV30, with D possibly matching TRBD1 (6 bases). Germline lookup yields CDR1 GTSNPN and CDR2 SVGIG (reference sequence). The CDR3 length is 14 residues. V lost 3 bases to trimming and J lost 5 bases, with 16 bases between them. The CDR3 sequence: CAWSPGGPVTEAFF. The DNA for the CDR3 is TGTGCCTGGAGCCCGGGGGGGCCGGTGACTGAAGCTTTCTTT.